Sequencing of this TCR beta chain was carried out in a study of CD8+ T cells in alopecia areata. Turning to the study itself: Grafts of skin from C3H/HeJ donors aged roughly 6-12 months with spontaneous alopecia went to female C3H/HeJ mice aged 7-10 weeks. Overall study results and limits: Researchers report lesional scalp, most notably alopecia totalis/universalis, outstripped normal scalp in clonality. Mice showed clearer TCR sharing than patients did, a gap that was possibly HLA-related. Sequenced scalp T cells also include alphabeta T cells resident in normal skin.

Pooled cells of cutaneous lymph node origin were sorted on CD4, CD8alpha, NKG2D, NKG2ACE and other markers. Extraction and reverse transcription of RNA yielded cDNA as the sequencing template. TCRdb keeps only in-frame clones here, not all; method: immunoSEQ multiplex PCR. The record shows approximately 280,000 clones for this sample, with no singletons present. This clone turned up a few times. As yet, its antigen is unknown. Any gene name here is a mouse gene name. The sequence runs out 4 residues before the end of the CDR3; the remainder is reconstructed from the germline J gene. Trimming removed 3 bases from V and 0 bases from J, with 10 bases in between. Germline V lookup: CDR1 NSHNY, CDR2 SYGAGN. This CDR3 has 15 amino acids.

This TCR was recovered from a C3H/HeJ mouse with alopecia areata. The mice in this strain carry MHC haplotype H2-k. Material for sequencing was CD4+ T cells sorted from a lymph node. The V and J genes are TRBV13-1 and TRBJ2-1, with D tentatively TRBD1 (6 bases). The CDR3 bases that were read are TGTGCCAGCAGTGGGCGGGACAATAACTATGCT. This codes for CASSGRDNNYA. The full-length CDR3 reads as CASSGRDNNYAEQFF.